A single sample gave rise to the 9 T cell receptor beta chains below, sequenced in a study of OX40 agonist ivuxolimab in advanced cancers. The assay was immunoSEQ multiplex PCR, and TCRdb's table has in-frame clones only and misses some. The profile covers 65,000 to 95,000 clones, with 87% appearing a single time and around 5.9% taken by the ten largest. The source was CD4+ or CD8+ T cells sorted from blood, collected in a trial of the OX40 agonist ivuxolimab. The receptors shown here come from an adult with an advanced solid tumor such as melanoma, head and neck, liver or kidney cancer.

The count of this clone is one. The V call is TRBV4-1, the J call TRBJ2-7, with D perhaps given as TRBD1 or TRBD2 (5 bases each). Trimming took 3 bases from V and 3 from J, leaving 18 bases between them. The CDR3 is 16 amino acids. Germline CDR1 MGHRA, CDR2 YSYEKL. The CDR3 protein is CASSQTPGTTFYEQYF. Here the CDR3 DNA reads TGCGCCAGCAGCCAGACCCCCGGGACCACGTTCTACGAGCAGTACTTC.

This clone occurred once. This sample includes further DNA sequences coding for the same CDR3. The rearrangement uses TRBV30 and TRBJ1-2, with D perhaps matching TRBD1 (5 bases). Germline V lookup: CDR1 GTSNPN, CDR2 SVGIG (reference sequence). V lost 2 bases and J lost 4, with 14 bases in between. The CDR3 extends over 14 amino acids. This chain's CDR3 is CAWSKTGTAYGYTF. In DNA form, the CDR3 reads TGTGCCTGGAGTAAGACCGGGACTGCCTATGGCTACACCTTC.

This chain connects TRBV7-8 to TRBJ1-3, with 7 bases identical to TRBD1. Trimming at V came to 2 bases and at J to 1 base, leaving 8 bases not matched to a gene. CDR3 length: 17 amino acids. CDR1 and CDR2 (germline): SGHVS, FQNEAQ. The CDR3 is CASSLRDRVLSGNTIYF. DNA of the CDR3: TGTGCCAGCAGCTTAAGGGACAGAGTTCTTTCTGGAAACACCATATATTTT. Full variable domain (outside the CDR3, taken from reference TRBV7-8 and TRBJ1-3): GAGVSQSPRYKVAKRGQDVALRCDPISGHVSLFWYQQALGQGPEFLTYFQNEAQLDKSGLPSDRFFAERPEGSVSTLKIQRTQQEDSAVYLCASSLRDRVLSGNTIYFGEGSWLTVV.

Remarks on this clone: Different DNA sequences within this sample yield the same CDR3. V is TRBV28 and J is TRBJ1-1, with D possibly being TRBD1 (5 bases). Trimming removed 6 bases at V and 6 bases at J, with 8 bases between. The CDR3 length is 11 residues. Germline CDR1 MDHEN, CDR2 SYDVKM. In DNA, the CDR3 is TGTGCCAGCAGGGGGCGCCCTGAAGCTTTCTTT. Translation: CASRGRPEAFF.

This chain connects TRBV6-6 to TRBJ1-6, with TRBD1 matching 7 bases. Germline assignment: CDR1 MNHNY and CDR2 SVGAGI (reference sequence). The length of the CDR3 is 14 residues. The junction had 4 bases not matched to a gene; V was cut back by 4 bases and J by 7 bases. The CDR3 loop reads CASSSGTDNSPLHF. The CDR3 bases are TGTGCCAGCAGTTCCGGGACAGACAATTCACCCCTCCACTTT.

This clone was found once. This sequence joins TRBV11-2 and TRBJ2-1; D might be TRBD2 (5 bases). Germline loops: CDR1 SGHAT, CDR2 FQNNGV. This CDR3 is 19 amino acids long. Trimming removed 4 bases at V and 8 bases at J, with 30 bases between. CDR3 nucleotide sequence: TGTGCCAGCAGCTCGAGGCCACTTTACCGGGCCCTAGAGGGTGATGAGCAGTTCTTC. Translation: CASSSRPLYRALEGDEQFF.

The chain uses TRBV6-1 and TRBJ1-2; D might be TRBD1 (5 bases). Looked up from germline, CDR1 is MNHNS and CDR2 is SASEGT. Between the trimmed V and J ends, which lost 0 bases and 8 bases, there was a span of 10 bases. This CDR3 has 13 amino acids. The CDR3 reads CASSEARSGGYTF. The CDR3 DNA follows: TGTGCCAGCAGTGAAGCGAGGTCAGGGGGCTACACCTTC.

V is TRBV11-2 and J is TRBJ1-1; the match to TRBD1 covers 8 bases. Germline trimming cut 6 bases from V and 4 bases from J; bases unmatched to any gene: 13. Germline CDR1 reads SGHAT; CDR2 reads FQNNGV. The CDR3 has 16 amino acids. The CDR3 protein is CASSHGQGGLSTEAFF. CDR3 nucleotide sequence: TGTGCCAGCAGTCACGGACAGGGAGGGTTGAGCACTGAAGCTTTCTTT.

The V call is TRBV7-2, the J call TRBJ1-1, with D maybe TRBD1 (6 bases). Germline V gene lookup returns CDR1 SGHTA and CDR2 FQGNSA. V was trimmed by 5 bases and J by 3 bases, leaving 13 bases between them. The CDR3 contains 14 residues. In DNA, the CDR3 is TGTGCCAGCAGCAGACAGGTGGGGGACACTGAAGCTTTCTTT. Translated: CASSRQVGDTEAFF.